The 16 T cell receptor beta chains given below trace back to one sample, sequenced in a study of blood T cells in healthy people across ages (dated by TCRdb to between 2014 and 2017). The method behind the library was 5' RACE. The reads were generated on an Illumina HiSeq 2500. A second roughly 6 to 12 cycle PCR used a sample-barcoded 5' primer and a J-beta primer mix. TCRdb reanalyzed the raw reads on its own, using fastp at Q25 for trimming and MiXCR for clone calling, and kept in-frame beta chains. Identical CDR3 protein sequences are pooled into one entry, listed with their most common genes and DNA. The sample table records 550,000 to 750,000 distinct CDR3 sequences; around 21% of these occur just once. In total, the top ten clones hold roughly 3.7% of the sample. The sequencing sample was made of blood. Source of these receptors: a man aged 65-85 years in good health.

The V call is TRBV2, the J call TRBJ2-7; TRBD1 might be the D (6 bases). With 1 base removed from V and 0 bases from J, the gap between germline ends came to 10 bases. CDR1 SNHLY and CDR2 FYNNEI come from the germline V gene. The CDR3 has 15 residues. The chain's CDR3 is CASSEGGQVSYEQYF. Here the CDR3 DNA reads TGTGCCAGCAGTGAAGGGGGGCAGGTCTCCTACGAGCAGTACTTC.

This clonotype was seen many times. The CDR3 region is CASSLLGTGGTGELFF. DNA of the CDR3: TGTGCCAGCAGCCTCCTCGGGACAGGGGGGACCGGGGAGCTGTTTTTT. The chain couples TRBV5-6 to TRBJ2-2, with TRBD1 matching 11 bases. This CDR3 comprises 16 residues. Trimming at V came to 4 bases and at J to 5 bases, leaving 7 bases not matched to a gene. Looked up from germline, CDR1 is SGHDT and CDR2 is YYEEEE.

This sequence joins TRBV4-1 and TRBJ1-4; 7 positions agree with TRBD1. The V and J ends lost 4 bases and 6 bases, in that order; junction bases with no gene match: 8. The CDR3 is 15 amino acids. The germline V gene encodes CDR1 MGHRA and CDR2 YSYEKL. This CDR3 reads CASSRSRDSDEKLFF. The CDR3 DNA sequence: TGCGCCAGCAGCCGAAGCCGGGACAGTGATGAAAAACTGTTTTTT.

A word on this clonotype: The junction departs from germline at one end; a sequencing error may be responsible. The rearrangement joins TRBV6-1 to TRBJ2-2, with D maybe TRBD2 (5 bases). This CDR3 spans 14 amino acids. The germline V gene encodes CDR1 MNHNS and CDR2 SASEGT. The CDR3 region is CASRVPGNTGELLF. CDR3 nucleotide sequence: TGTGCCAGCAGGGTACCGGGGAACACCGGGGAGCTGCTTTTT.

This clonotype came up a few times. The rearrangement links TRBV2 to TRBJ2-5; tentatively, D is TRBD1 (6 bases). V shed 7 bases and J shed 5 bases, with 14 bases lying between them. Germline lookup yields CDR1 SNHLY and CDR2 FYNNEI. CDR3 length: 13 amino acids. CDR3 sequence: CASNGPGGETQYF. The CDR3 region has the DNA TGTGCCAGCAATGGCCCTGGGGGCGAGACCCAGTACTTC.

This clonotype occurred a few times. The CDR3, as DNA: TGTGCCATCAGCCCATCACAGGGGTCCTACAATGAGCAGTTCTTC. It is translated as CAISPSQGSYNEQFF. V is TRBV10-3 and J is TRBJ2-1, with 7 nucleotides matching TRBD1. The germline gives CDR1 ENHRY, CDR2 SYGVKD. J was trimmed by 1 base and V by 6 bases; bases with no gene match: 6. The CDR3 is made up of 15 amino acids.

This clonotype occurred a few times. A read error is likely, as this CDR3 ends without the conserved phenylalanine or tryptophan. The DNA is omitted, as the CDR3 cannot be located on it reliably, and the CDR3 follows TCRdb's listing. The V gene is TRBV21-1, the J gene TRBJ2-4; TRBD2 is taken as the D call from the table, unchecked against the DNA. TRBV21-1 is termed a pseudogene. The CDR3 adds up to 18 amino acids, both ends counted. CDR3 sequence: CASSKSRCGSGAKNIQYL.

In its sample, this clonotype was seen a few times. The chain's CDR3 is CSVSIMNTEAFF. Written as DNA, the CDR3 is TGCAGCGTGAGTATCATGAACACTGAAGCTTTCTTT. The chain couples TRBV29-1 to TRBJ1-1; D remains unclear. There are 12 residues in the CDR3. Trimming removed 6 bases at V and 0 bases at J, with 8 bases between. CDR1 is SQVTM and CDR2 is ANQGSEA in the germline V gene.

The J gene is TRBJ2-5, the V gene TRBV24-1, with D possibly called TRBD1 or TRBD2 (5 bases each). CDR3 length equals 15 residues. The V and J ends lost 3 bases and 3 bases respectively, with 13 bases between them. The germline CDR1 and CDR2 sequences are KGHDR and SFDVKD. The CDR3 loop is CATSDNSGTKETQYF. The CDR3 DNA reads as TGTGCCACCAGTGATAACTCCGGGACCAAAGAGACCCAGTACTTC.

This clonotype has only a few counts. The chain joins TRBV29-1 to TRBJ2-7; possible D gene TRBD1, 6 bases. Per the germline V gene, CDR1 is SQVTM and CDR2 is ANQGSEA. The V and J ends lost 6 bases and 4 bases respectively, with 13 bases between them. This CDR3 contains 12 residues. The CDR3 loop is CSVAQGSYEQYF. Written as DNA, the CDR3 is TGCAGCGTGGCACAGGGTTCTTACGAGCAGTACTTC.

V is TRBV20-1 and J is TRBJ1-4, with a possible D match to TRBD1 (6 bases). Trimming shortened V by 1 base and J by 6 bases, and 15 bases separated the two germline ends. Germline V gene lookup returns CDR1 DFQATT and CDR2 SNEGSKA (reference sequence). This CDR3 contains 15 residues. The CDR3 DNA reads as TGCAGTGCTAGAGGCAGGGGCGGCTCAGATGAAAAACTGTTTTTT. Residues: CSARGRGGSDEKLFF.

This chain links TRBV20-1 with TRBJ2-1; D is possibly TRBD2 (6 bases). Trimming stripped 1 base from V and 7 bases from J, with 17 bases between. Germline V lookup: CDR1 DFQATT, CDR2 SNEGSKA (reference sequence). This CDR3 comprises 15 residues. CDR3 in DNA: TGCAGTGCTAGAGCGGGACTCATCGTAGGGAATGAGCAGTTCTTC. Its translation is CSARAGLIVGNEQFF.

This clonotype was recorded a few times. V is TRBV7-9 and J is TRBJ2-1, with TRBD1 as a possible D gene (6 bases). Per the germline V gene, CDR1 is SEHNR and CDR2 is FQNEAQ (reference sequence). The CDR3 contains 15 residues. V gave up 5 bases and J gave up 8 bases, with 19 bases separating them. CDR3 in DNA: TGTGCCAGCAGCCTTCCGACAGGAGGTCTCGATGAGCAGTTCTTC. Translating gives CASSLPTGGLDEQFF.

The table lists this clonotype with a few counts. J is TRBJ2-2 and V is TRBV6-2 or TRBV6-3; TRBD1 is a possible D gene (6 bases). Trimming shortened V by 2 bases and J by 2 bases, and 12 bases separated the two germline ends. Germline lookup yields CDR1 MNHEY and CDR2 SVGEGT. The CDR3 contains 16 residues. In nucleotides, the CDR3 is TGTGCCAGCAGTTACGGATCCGGGACAAACACCGGGGAGCTGTTTTTT. As protein: CASSYGSGTNTGELFF.

The rearrangement joins TRBV20-1 to TRBJ2-7; TRBD2 agrees at 7 bases. CDR3 length: 15 amino acids. J was trimmed by 1 base and V by 3 bases; bases with no gene match: 9. CDR1 and CDR2 from the germline V gene are DFQATT and SNEGSKA (reference sequence). CDR3 DNA sequence: TGCAGTGCTAGGGTCCGAGCGGGAATATCCTACGAGCAGTACTTC. It is translated as CSARVRAGISYEQYF.

This clonotype was picked up a small number of times. The chain recombines TRBV20-1 with TRBJ1-4, with D tentatively TRBD1 (5 bases). The CDR3 sequence is 13 residues long. V was cut by 1 base and J by 6 bases, with 9 bases left in between. Germline CDR1 is DFQATT and CDR2 is SNEGSKA (reference sequence). CDR3 sequence (DNA): TGCAGTGCTAGAGCCGGGGGAGATGAAAAACTGTTTTTT. The encoded protein is CSARAGGDEKLFF.